This TCR beta chain derives from a study of blood T cell repertoires in COVID-19. Study in general: Specimens from acute and convalescent COVID-19 originated in the United States, Italy and Spain. Sources were T cells, B-cell-depleted T cells, or PBMCs; the material itself was cDNA or gDNA.

Original processing methods: Reference gene primer amplification yielded estimated nucleated cell counts. TCRdb's copy holds only in-frame clones and misses some; the assay was immunoSEQ multiplex PCR. That table supplies the V and J calls and clone size; D and trimming were determined from the DNA. The table has 40,000 or so clones, around 90% seen once. This clone was seen once. Deletions cut 1 base from V and 10 bases from J, with 11 bases between. The germline gives CDR1 SEHNR, CDR2 FQNEAQ (reference sequence). The CDR3 has 14 amino acids. The chain recombines TRBV7-9 with TRBJ1-6, with D maybe TRBD1 (6 bases). This clonotype originated in a man aged 45 to 65 with active COVID-19. The sequenced sample consisted of peripheral blood. In nucleotides, the CDR3 is TGTGCCAGCAGCTTAGAGGGGGGGGCATCACCCCTCCACTTT. Translating gives CASSLEGGASPLHF. Together with reference TRBV7-9 and TRBJ1-6, the CDR3 gives the full variable domain: DTGVSQNPRHKITKRGQNVTFRCDPISEHNRLYWYRQTLGQGPEFLTYFQNEAQLEKSRLLSDRFSAERPKGSFSTLEIQRTEQGDSAMYLCASSLEGGASPLHFGNGTRLTVT.